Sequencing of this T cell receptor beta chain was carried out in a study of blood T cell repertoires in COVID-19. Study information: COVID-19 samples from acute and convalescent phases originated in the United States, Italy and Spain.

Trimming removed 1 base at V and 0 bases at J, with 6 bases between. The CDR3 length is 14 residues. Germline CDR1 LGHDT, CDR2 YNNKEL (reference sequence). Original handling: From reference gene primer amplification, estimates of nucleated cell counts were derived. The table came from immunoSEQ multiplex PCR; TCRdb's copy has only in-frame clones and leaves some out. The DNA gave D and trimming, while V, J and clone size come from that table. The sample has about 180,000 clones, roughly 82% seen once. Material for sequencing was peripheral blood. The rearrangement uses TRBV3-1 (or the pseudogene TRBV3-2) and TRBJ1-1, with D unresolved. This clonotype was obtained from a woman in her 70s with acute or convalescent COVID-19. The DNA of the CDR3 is TGTGCCAGCAGCCAAGCACAGATGAACACTGAAGCTTTCTTT. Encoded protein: CASSQAQMNTEAFF.